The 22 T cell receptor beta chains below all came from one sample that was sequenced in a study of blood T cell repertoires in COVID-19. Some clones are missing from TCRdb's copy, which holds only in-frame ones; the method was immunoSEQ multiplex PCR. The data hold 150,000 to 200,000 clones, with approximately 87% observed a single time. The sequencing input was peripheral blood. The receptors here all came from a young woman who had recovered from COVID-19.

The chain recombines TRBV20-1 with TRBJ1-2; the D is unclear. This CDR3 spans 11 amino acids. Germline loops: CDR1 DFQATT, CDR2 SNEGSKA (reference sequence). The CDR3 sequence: CSTQVYYGYTF. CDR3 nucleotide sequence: TGCAGCACCCAGGTTTACTATGGCTACACCTTC.

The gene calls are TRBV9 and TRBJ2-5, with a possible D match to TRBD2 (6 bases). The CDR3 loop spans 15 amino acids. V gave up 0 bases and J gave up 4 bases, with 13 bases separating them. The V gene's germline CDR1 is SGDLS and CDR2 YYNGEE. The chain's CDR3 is CASSVGTGAGETQYF. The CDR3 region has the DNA TGTGCCAGCAGCGTAGGGACGGGAGCGGGAGAGACCCAGTACTTC. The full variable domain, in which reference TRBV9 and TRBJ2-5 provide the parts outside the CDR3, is DSGVTQTPKHLITATGQRVTLRCSPRSGDLSVYWYQQSLDQGLQFLIQYYNGEERAKGNILERFSAQQFPDLHSELNLSSLELGDSALYFCASSVGTGAGETQYFGPGTRLLVL.

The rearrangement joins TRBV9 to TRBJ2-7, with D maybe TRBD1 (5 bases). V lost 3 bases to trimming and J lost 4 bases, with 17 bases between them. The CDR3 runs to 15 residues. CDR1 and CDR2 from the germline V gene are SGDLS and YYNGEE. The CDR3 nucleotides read TGTGCCAGCAGCGCAGACGCAGGAAAGGGGTACGAGCAGTACTTC. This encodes CASSADAGKGYEQYF.

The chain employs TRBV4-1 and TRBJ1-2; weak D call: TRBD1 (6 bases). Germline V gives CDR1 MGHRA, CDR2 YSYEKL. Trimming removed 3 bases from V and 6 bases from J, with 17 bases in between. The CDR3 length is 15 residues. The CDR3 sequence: CASSHGARGFHGYTF. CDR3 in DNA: TGCGCCAGCAGCCATGGGGCCAGGGGATTCCATGGCTACACCTTC.

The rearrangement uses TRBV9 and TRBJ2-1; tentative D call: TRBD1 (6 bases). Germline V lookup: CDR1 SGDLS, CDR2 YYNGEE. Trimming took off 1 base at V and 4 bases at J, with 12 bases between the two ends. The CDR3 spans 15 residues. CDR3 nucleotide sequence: TGTGCCAGCAGCGTACTGTGGGGGCCTTACAATGAGCAGTTCTTC. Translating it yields CASSVLWGPYNEQFF.

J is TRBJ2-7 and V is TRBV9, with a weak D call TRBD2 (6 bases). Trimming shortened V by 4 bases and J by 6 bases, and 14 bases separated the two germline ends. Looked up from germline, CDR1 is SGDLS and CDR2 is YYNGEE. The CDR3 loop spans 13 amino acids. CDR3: CASSPRLDSEQYV. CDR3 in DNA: TGTGCCAGCAGCCCCCGACTAGACTCCGAGCAGTACGTC.

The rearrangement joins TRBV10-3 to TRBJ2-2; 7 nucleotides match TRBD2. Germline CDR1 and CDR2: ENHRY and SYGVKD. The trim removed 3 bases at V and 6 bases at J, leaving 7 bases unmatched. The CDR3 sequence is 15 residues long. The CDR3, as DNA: TGTGCCATCAGTGATCGGGGGAGGGCCTCCGGGGAGCTGTTTTTT. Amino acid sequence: CAISDRGRASGELFF.

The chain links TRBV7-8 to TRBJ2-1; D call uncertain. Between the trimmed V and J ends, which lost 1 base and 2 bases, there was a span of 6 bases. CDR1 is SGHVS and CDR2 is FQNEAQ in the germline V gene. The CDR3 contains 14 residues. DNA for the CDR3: TGTGCCAGCAGCTTAGAAACTACCTACAATGAGCAGTTCTTC. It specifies CASSLETTYNEQFF.

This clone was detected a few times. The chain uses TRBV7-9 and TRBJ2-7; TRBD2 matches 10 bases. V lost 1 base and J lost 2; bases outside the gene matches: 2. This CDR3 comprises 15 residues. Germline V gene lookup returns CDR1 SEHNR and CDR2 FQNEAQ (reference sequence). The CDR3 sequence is CASSLVLAGPYEQYV. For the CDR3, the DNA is TGTGCCAGCAGCTTAGTACTAGCGGGACCCTACGAGCAGTACGTC.

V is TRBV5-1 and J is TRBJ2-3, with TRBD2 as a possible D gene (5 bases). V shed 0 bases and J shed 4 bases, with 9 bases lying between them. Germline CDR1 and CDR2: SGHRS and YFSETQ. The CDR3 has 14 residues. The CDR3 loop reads CASSLARRADTQYF. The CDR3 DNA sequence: TGCGCCAGCAGCTTGGCCAGGCGGGCAGATACGCAGTATTTT. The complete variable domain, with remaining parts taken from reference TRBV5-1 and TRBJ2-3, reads KAGVTQTPRYLIKTRGQQVTLSCSPISGHRSVSWYQQTPGQGLQFLFEYFSETQRNKGNFPGRFSGRQFSNSRSEMNVSTLELGDSALYLCASSLARRADTQYFGPGTRLTVL.

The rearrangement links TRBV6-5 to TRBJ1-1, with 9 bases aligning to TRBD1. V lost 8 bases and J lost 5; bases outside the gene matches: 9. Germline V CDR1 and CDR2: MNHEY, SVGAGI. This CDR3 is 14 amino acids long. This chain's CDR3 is CASVSDRGGTEAFF. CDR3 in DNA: TGTGCCAGCGTCTCCGACAGGGGGGGGACTGAAGCTTTCTTT.

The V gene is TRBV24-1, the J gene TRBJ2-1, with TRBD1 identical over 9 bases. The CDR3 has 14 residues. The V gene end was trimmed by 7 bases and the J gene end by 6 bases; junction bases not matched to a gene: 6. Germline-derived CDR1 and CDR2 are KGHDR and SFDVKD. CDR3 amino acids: CATSRTGVGNEQFF. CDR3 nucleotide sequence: TGTGCCACCAGCCGGACAGGGGTGGGCAATGAGCAGTTCTTC.

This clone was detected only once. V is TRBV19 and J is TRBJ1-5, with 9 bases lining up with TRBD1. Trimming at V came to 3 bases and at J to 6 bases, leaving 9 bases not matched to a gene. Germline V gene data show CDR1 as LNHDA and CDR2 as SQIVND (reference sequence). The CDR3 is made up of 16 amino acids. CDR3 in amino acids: CASSISWDRVIQPQHF. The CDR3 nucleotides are TGTGCCAGTAGTATCTCATGGGACAGGGTGATTCAGCCCCAGCATTTT.

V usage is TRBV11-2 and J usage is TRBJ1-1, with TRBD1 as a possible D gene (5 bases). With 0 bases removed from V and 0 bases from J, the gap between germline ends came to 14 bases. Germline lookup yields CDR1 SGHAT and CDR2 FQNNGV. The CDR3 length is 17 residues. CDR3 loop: CASSLDQGGRVNTEAFF. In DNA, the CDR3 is TGTGCCAGCAGCTTAGATCAGGGTGGCAGAGTGAACACTGAAGCTTTCTTT.

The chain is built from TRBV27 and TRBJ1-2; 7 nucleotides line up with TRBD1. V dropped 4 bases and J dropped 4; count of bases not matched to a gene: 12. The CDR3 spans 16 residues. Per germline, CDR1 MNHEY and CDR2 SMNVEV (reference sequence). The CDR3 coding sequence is TGTGCCAGCAGTTCATCTCGCCAGGGACAGCCCTATGGCTACACCTTC. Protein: CASSSSRQGQPYGYTF.

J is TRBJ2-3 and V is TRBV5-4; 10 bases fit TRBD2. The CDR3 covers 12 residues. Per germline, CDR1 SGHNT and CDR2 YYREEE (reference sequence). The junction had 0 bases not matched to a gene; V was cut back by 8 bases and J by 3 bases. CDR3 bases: TGTGCCAGTAGCGGGGGGACAGATACGCAGTATTTT. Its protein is CASSGGTDTQYF.

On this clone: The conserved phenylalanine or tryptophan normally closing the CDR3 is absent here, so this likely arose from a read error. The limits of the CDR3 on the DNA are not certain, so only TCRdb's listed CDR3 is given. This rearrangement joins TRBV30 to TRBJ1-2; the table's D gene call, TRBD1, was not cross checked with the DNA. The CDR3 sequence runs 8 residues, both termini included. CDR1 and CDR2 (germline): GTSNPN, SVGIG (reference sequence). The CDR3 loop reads CAWSVAVL.

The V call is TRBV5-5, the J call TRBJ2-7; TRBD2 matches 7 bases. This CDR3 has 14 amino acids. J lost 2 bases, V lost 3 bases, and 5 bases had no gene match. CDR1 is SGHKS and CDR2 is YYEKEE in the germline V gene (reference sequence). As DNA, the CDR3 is TGTGCCAGCAGCTCCAGCGGGGTGGCCTACGAGCAGTACTTC. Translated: CASSSSGVAYEQYF.

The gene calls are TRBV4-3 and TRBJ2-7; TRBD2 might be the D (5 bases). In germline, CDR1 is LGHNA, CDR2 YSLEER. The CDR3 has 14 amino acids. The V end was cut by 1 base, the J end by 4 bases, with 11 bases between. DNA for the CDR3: TGCGCCAGCAGCCAAGTGCCGGAGGTTTACGAGCAGTACGTC. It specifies CASSQVPEVYEQYV.

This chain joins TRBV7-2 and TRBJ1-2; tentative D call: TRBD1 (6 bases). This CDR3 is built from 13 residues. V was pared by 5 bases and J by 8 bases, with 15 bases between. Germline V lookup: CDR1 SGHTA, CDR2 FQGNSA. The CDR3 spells CASSNTGKKGYTF. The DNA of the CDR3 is TGTGCCAGCAGCAATACAGGGAAAAAAGGCTACACCTTC.

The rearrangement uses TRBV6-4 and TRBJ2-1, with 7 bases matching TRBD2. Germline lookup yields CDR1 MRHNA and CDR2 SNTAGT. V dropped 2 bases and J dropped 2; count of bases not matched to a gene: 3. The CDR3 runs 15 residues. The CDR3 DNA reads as TGTGCCAGCAGTGACGCTGCGGGAGCCTACAATGAGCAGTTCTTC. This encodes CASSDAAGAYNEQFF.

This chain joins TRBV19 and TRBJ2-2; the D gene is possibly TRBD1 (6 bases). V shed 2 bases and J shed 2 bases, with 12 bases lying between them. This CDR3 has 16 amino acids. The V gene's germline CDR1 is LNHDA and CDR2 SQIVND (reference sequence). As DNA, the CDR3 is TGTGCCAGTAGTATAAGTCTGGGGGCTAACACCGGGGAGCTGTTTTTT. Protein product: CASSISLGANTGELFF.